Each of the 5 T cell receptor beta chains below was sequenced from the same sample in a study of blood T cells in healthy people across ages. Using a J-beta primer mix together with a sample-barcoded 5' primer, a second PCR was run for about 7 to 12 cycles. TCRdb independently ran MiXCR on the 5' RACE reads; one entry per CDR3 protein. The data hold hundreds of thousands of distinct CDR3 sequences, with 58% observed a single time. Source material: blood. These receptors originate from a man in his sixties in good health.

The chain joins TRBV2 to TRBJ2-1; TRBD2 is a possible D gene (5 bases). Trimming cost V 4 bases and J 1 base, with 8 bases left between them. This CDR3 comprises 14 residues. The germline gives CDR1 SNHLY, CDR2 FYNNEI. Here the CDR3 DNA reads TGTGCCAGCAGTGGTGGAGGTTCCTACAATGAGCAGTTCTTC. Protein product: CASSGGGSYNEQFF.

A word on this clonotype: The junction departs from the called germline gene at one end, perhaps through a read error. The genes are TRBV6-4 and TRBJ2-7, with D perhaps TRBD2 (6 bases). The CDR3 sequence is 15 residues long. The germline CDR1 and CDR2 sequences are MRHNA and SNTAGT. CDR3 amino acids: CTSSVNGGGTYEQYF. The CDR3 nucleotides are TGTACCAGCAGTGTCAACGGGGGAGGTACCTACGAGCAGTACTTC.

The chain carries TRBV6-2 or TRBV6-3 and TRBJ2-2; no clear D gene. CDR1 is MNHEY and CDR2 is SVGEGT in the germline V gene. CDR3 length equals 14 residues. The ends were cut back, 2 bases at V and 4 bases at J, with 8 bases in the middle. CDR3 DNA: TGTGCCAGCAGTTACGGTCTTAGCACCGGGGAGCTGTTTTTT. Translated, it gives CASSYGLSTGELFF.

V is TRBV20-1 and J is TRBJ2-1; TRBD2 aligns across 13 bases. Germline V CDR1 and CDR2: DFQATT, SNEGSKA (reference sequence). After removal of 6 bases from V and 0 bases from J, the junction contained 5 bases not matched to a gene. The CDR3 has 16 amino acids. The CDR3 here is CSARTSGSDSYNEQFF. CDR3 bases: TGCAGTGCGCGGACTAGCGGGAGCGACTCCTACAATGAGCAGTTCTTC.

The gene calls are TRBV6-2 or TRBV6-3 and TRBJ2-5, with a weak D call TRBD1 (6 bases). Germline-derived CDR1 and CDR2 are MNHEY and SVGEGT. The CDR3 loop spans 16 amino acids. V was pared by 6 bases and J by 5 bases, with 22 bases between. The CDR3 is CASSVGPGALEETQYF. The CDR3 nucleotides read TGTGCCAGCAGCGTGGGGCCAGGGGCCCTAGAGGAGACCCAGTACTTC.